The 15 T cell receptor beta chains below all came from one sample that was sequenced in a study of blood T cells in healthy people across ages. Primers used in a second PCR of about 7 to 11 cycles were a sample-barcoded 5' primer and a J-beta primer mix. Each CDR3 protein gets one entry after TCRdb re-called the 5' RACE reads with MiXCR. Of under 2,000,000 distinct CDR3 sequences in the sample, about 49% are singletons; the top ten hold less than 2.5%. Sequencing was carried out using blood. The receptors were sampled from a woman in her 40s in good health.

This clonotype was observed a single time. The chain is built from TRBV6-2 or TRBV6-3 and TRBJ2-3; TRBD1 matches 8 bases. J was trimmed by 2 bases and V by 11 bases; bases with no gene match: 9. The CDR3 has 14 amino acids. CDR1 and CDR2 (germline): MNHEY, SVGEGT. In DNA, the CDR3 is TGTGCCGGTTCCTGGACAGGGTTCACAGATACGCAGTATTTT. This translates into CAGSWTGFTDTQYF.

The chain carries TRBV4-3 and TRBJ1-4; 7 bases match TRBD1. J gave up 10 bases and V 2 bases, and 7 bases lay outside the gene matches. The V gene's germline CDR1 is LGHNA and CDR2 YSLEER. The CDR3 has 14 residues. The CDR3, as DNA: TGCGCCAGCAGCCAAAGTACGGCAGGGGGAAAACTGTTTTTT. Translation: CASSQSTAGGKLFF.

J is TRBJ1-4 and V is TRBV6-1; maybe TRBD1 (5 bases). Germline CDR1 reads MNHNS; CDR2 reads SASEGT. Trimming pared 8 bases from V and 8 bases from J, leaving 21 bases between. The CDR3 totals 15 residues. In nucleotides, the CDR3 is TGTGCCAGCCAATTCACTCCGGGACTTCAGGAAAAACTGTTTTTT. This translates into CASQFTPGLQEKLFF.

This clonotype was seen a few times. The chain recombines TRBV4-3 with TRBJ2-3; 7 bases align to TRBD2. CDR1 is LGHNA, CDR2 YSLEER, per germline. The CDR3 length is 17 residues. V was pared by 1 base and J by 0 bases, with 7 bases of the junction left unmatched. In DNA, the CDR3 is TGCGCCAGCAGCCAAGCTTTGGCGGGAGCCAGCACAGATACGCAGTATTTT. This sequence encodes CASSQALAGASTDTQYF.

The chain joins TRBV11-2 to TRBJ2-7; 8 nucleotides align to TRBD1. CDR1 is SGHAT, CDR2 FQNNGV, per germline. V trimming: 2 bases; J trimming: 0 bases; junction bases outside the gene matches: 12. The CDR3 is 18 amino acids. CDR3 nucleotides: TGTGCCAGCAGCTTAAAAGGGTCCGGGACAGGAAGCTCCTACGAGCAGTACTTC. Amino acid sequence: CASSLKGSGTGSSYEQYF.

The chain couples TRBV11-2 to TRBJ1-2; D gene uncertain. The CDR3 extends over 14 amino acids. Germline CDR1 reads SGHAT; CDR2 reads FQNNGV. The ends were cut back, 5 bases at V and 4 bases at J, with 14 bases in the middle. The DNA for the CDR3 is TGTGCCAGCAGCCAGGATCCGAGAACCTATGGCTACACCTTC. It encodes CASSQDPRTYGYTF.

This clonotype showed up just a few times. CDR3 coding DNA: TGTGCCAGCAGTTCGGCGGTCCAGGGTCGTGAAAAACTGTTTTTT. The encoded protein is CASSSAVQGREKLFF. J is TRBJ1-4 and V is TRBV6-6; possibly TRBD1 for D (5 bases). Looked up from germline, CDR1 is MNHNY and CDR2 is SVGAGI (reference sequence). This CDR3 is built from 15 residues. Between the trimmed V and J ends, which lost 4 bases and 7 bases, there was a span of 16 bases.

The chain has TRBV28 and TRBJ2-7, with 7 bases identical to TRBD2. The DNA matches TRBJ2-5 better at its end, which makes the J call doubtful. The CDR3 is 15 amino acids. The germline V gene encodes CDR1 MDHEN and CDR2 SYDVKM. The CDR3 nucleotides read TGTGCCAGCAGAAACGATCTAGCGGTCCAAGAGACCCAGTACTTC. Its protein product is CASRNDLAVQETQYF.

The sample holds a few counts of this clonotype. One end of the junction varies from germline; a read error may be responsible. The rearrangement links TRBV6-2 or TRBV6-3 to TRBJ2-7; TRBD2 matches at 9 bases. The CDR3 runs 16 residues. Germline V lookup: CDR1 MNHEY, CDR2 SVGEGT. CDR3 amino acids: CATSPYSGGGSYEQYF. The CDR3 region has the DNA TGTGCCACCAGTCCGTATAGCGGGGGCGGCTCCTACGAGCAGTACTTC.

In DNA, the CDR3 is TGTGCCAGCAGTCGGTTATCGGGGCGTTTCTACGAGCAGTACTTC. Translating it yields CASSRLSGRFYEQYF. The rearrangement joins TRBV27 to TRBJ2-7; D might be TRBD1 or TRBD2, each matching 5 bases. CDR3 size: 15 residues. V gave up 5 bases and J gave up 3 bases, with 17 bases separating them. Germline V CDR1 and CDR2: MNHEY, SMNVEV (reference sequence).

The chain combines TRBV6-5 with TRBJ2-4; D possibly corresponds to TRBD1 (6 bases). The germline V and J ends were trimmed by 5 bases and 5 bases, with 10 bases remaining between them. Germline V gene sequence: CDR1 MNHEY, CDR2 SVGAGI. The CDR3 extends over 13 amino acids. The CDR3, as DNA: TGTGCCAGCAGTGACGGACAGCAAAACATTCAGTACTTC. It codes for CASSDGQQNIQYF.

The chain links TRBV9 to TRBJ1-1, with D hard to call. V was cut by 1 base and J by 1 base, with 8 bases left in between. Germline V gives CDR1 SGDLS, CDR2 YYNGEE. This CDR3 is built from 14 residues. In DNA form, the CDR3 reads TGTGCCAGCAGCGTATTTCCAGAGAACACTGAAGCTTTCTTT. This encodes CASSVFPENTEAFF.

The chain carries TRBV27 and TRBJ2-5; perhaps TRBD1 as D (6 bases). Gene TRBJ2-7 matches the end of the DNA better, so the J call may be wrong. Looked up from germline, CDR1 is MNHEY and CDR2 is SMNVEV (reference sequence). CDR3 length: 14 residues. CDR3 protein: CASKDLQGWYEQYF. The CDR3 nucleotides are TGTGCCAGCAAGGACTTACAGGGCTGGTACGAGCAGTACTTC.

This clonotype was seen only a few times. The genes are TRBV6-5 and TRBJ2-3; TRBD2 matches at 9 bases. Germline CDR1 is MNHEY and CDR2 is SVGAGI. With 6 bases clipped from V and 2 bases from J, the junction kept 6 bases outside the gene matches. The CDR3 spans 15 residues. DNA of the CDR3: TGTGCCAGCAGAATAGCGGGGGTCTCCACAGATACGCAGTATTTT. This codes for CASRIAGVSTDTQYF.

V and J are TRBV5-1 and TRBJ1-4; D is perhaps TRBD1 (6 bases). V was cut by 2 bases and J by 10 bases, with 18 bases left in between. Germline values: CDR1 SGHRS, CDR2 YFSETQ. The CDR3 extends over 15 amino acids. CDR3 sequence: CASSFGQFSIGKLFF. The CDR3 nucleotides read TGCGCCAGCAGCTTCGGACAGTTTAGTATCGGAAAACTGTTTTTT.